Below, 28 T cell receptor beta chains from the same sample are listed, as sequenced in a study of cytomegalovirus exposure and HLA in healthy donors. The PCR made use of 60 Vbeta and 13 Jbeta primers. Clones were read by immunoSEQ multiplex PCR, and TCRdb kept only the in-frame ones, dropping some. Among 200,000 to 250,000 clones listed, about three quarters were seen once. Sequenced: PBMCs. These receptors all come from a woman aged 55-70 years in good health and CMV-seropositive.

The chain is built from TRBV29-1 and TRBJ2-1; maybe TRBD1 (5 bases). Trimming shortened V by 5 bases and J by 0 bases, and 8 bases separated the two germline ends. The CDR3 consists of 13 residues. Germline values: CDR1 SQVTM, CDR2 ANQGSEA. CDR3 bases: TGCAGCGTTCAGGGCCTCTCCTACAATGAGCAGTTCTTC. It specifies CSVQGLSYNEQFF.

This clone was detected only once. The J gene is TRBJ2-1, the V gene TRBV5-1, with 7 bases matching TRBD2. Germline V CDR1 and CDR2: SGHRS, YFSETQ. J was trimmed by 2 bases and V by 0 bases; bases with no gene match: 2. The CDR3 spans 15 residues. CDR3 residues: CASSLASGTYNEQFF. CDR3 DNA sequence: TGCGCCAGCAGCTTGGCGAGCGGGACCTACAATGAGCAGTTCTTC.

CDR3 protein: CAISDRGPNTEAFF. CDR3 DNA sequence: TGTGCCATCAGTGACAGGGGGCCCAACACTGAAGCTTTCTTT. The chain has TRBV10-3 and TRBJ1-1, with TRBD1 identical over 8 bases. After removal of 3 bases from V and 2 bases from J, the junction contained 2 bases not matched to a gene. There are 14 residues in the CDR3. From germline, CDR1 is ENHRY and CDR2 SYGVKD.

The gene calls are TRBV19 and TRBJ1-1; 8 nucleotides match TRBD1. J was trimmed by 6 bases and V by 6 bases; bases with no gene match: 9. CDR1 is LNHDA, CDR2 SQIVND, per germline (reference sequence). CDR3 size: 14 residues. CDR3 residues: CASSPTGGGAEAFF. CDR3 nucleotide sequence: TGTGCCAGTAGCCCTACAGGGGGTGGAGCTGAAGCTTTCTTT.

The chain is built from TRBV30 and TRBJ2-3, with 11 bases aligning to TRBD2. The CDR3 has 13 residues. V shed 8 bases, J shed 4 bases, and the junction held 5 bases outside the gene matches. From germline, CDR1 is GTSNPN and CDR2 SVGIG (reference sequence). The CDR3 region has the DNA TGTGCCGGGATACTAGCGGGGGCAGATACGCAGTATTTT. Its protein is CAGILAGADTQYF.

The chain joins TRBV28 to TRBJ1-2; 8 nucleotides align to TRBD1. V shed 4 bases, J shed 7 bases, and the junction held 2 bases outside the gene matches. The V gene's germline CDR1 is MDHEN and CDR2 SYDVKM. The CDR3 consists of 12 residues. Written as DNA, the CDR3 is TGTGCCAGCAGTTCCCAGGGGGCTGGCTACACCTTC. This sequence encodes CASSSQGAGYTF.

The V call is TRBV18, the J call TRBJ2-1; tentative D call: TRBD2 (5 bases). The V end lost 3 bases, the J end lost 2 bases, and 20 bases lay between the germline ends. The CDR3 contains 18 residues. The germline CDR1 and CDR2 sequences are KGHSH and LQKENI. As DNA, the CDR3 is TGTGCCAGCTCACCCTTTGCGAACTCCGGGATCACCTACAATGAGCAGTTCTTC. It translates to CASSPFANSGITYNEQFF.

V usage is TRBV21-1 and J usage is TRBJ2-3; TRBD2, as called in the table, went unchecked against the DNA. TRBV21-1 is a pseudogene segment. This CDR3 contains 18 residues. The CDR3 reads CASSKARSSGGLSDTQYF. The CDR3 DNA is TGTGCCAGCAGCAAAGCGCGTTCTAGCGGGGGCCTCTCGGATACGCAGTATTTT.

The rearrangement joins TRBV5-1 to TRBJ2-3; 7 bases match TRBD2. This CDR3 has 17 residues. With 4 bases clipped from V and 0 bases from J, the junction kept 11 bases outside the gene matches. The germline V gene has CDR1 SGHRS and CDR2 YFSETQ. CDR3 nucleotides: TGCGCCAGCAGCAGTGCAGGTCCTAGCGGTAGCACAGATACGCAGTATTTT. Translation: CASSSAGPSGSTDTQYF.

In this sample, this clone turned up once. The chain joins TRBV6-1 to TRBJ2-1, with D maybe TRBD2 (6 bases). The CDR3 is made up of 12 amino acids. Trimming removed 5 bases from V and 8 bases from J, with 10 bases in between. The germline gives CDR1 MNHNS, CDR2 SASEGT. In DNA form, the CDR3 reads TGTGCCAGCAGTTCCGGGAGTTATGAGCAGTTCTTC. Translating gives CASSSGSYEQFF.

On this clone: Sequence at one end of the junction differs from germline and may be a read error. V gene TRBV7-9 combines with J gene TRBJ1-2, with 7 bases identical to TRBD1. Per germline, CDR1 SEHNR and CDR2 FQNEAQ (reference sequence). The CDR3 is 13 residues long. CDR3 sequence reads: CSSSLESRGGYTF. Here the CDR3 DNA reads TGTTCCAGCAGCTTAGAATCCAGGGGGGGCTACACCTTC.

The chain employs TRBV18 and TRBJ2-2, with 8 bases matching TRBD1. Trimming cost V 0 bases and J 7 bases; bases outside gene matches: 7. The CDR3 is 16 amino acids. The germline gives CDR1 KGHSH, CDR2 LQKENI. The CDR3 coding sequence is TGTGCCAGCTCACCACCGACAGGGGCGAGGGACGGGGAGCTGTTTTTT. This translates into CASSPPTGARDGELFF.

V gene TRBV6-6 combines with J gene TRBJ2-5; 8 bases fit TRBD2. Germline lookup yields CDR1 MNHNY and CDR2 SVGAGI (reference sequence). CDR3 length: 16 residues. V lost 2 bases to trimming and J lost 0 bases; unmatched junction nucleotides: 5. The CDR3 spells CASSYDPSGYQETQYF. For the CDR3, the DNA is TGTGCCAGCAGTTACGATCCTAGCGGGTACCAAGAGACCCAGTACTTC.

V and J are TRBV6-5 and TRBJ2-5; tentatively, D is TRBD1 (6 bases). The tail of the sequence fits TRBJ2-7 better, so the J call may be wrong. The CDR3 totals 14 residues. CDR1 and CDR2 from the germline V gene are MNHEY and SVGAGI. The CDR3 DNA is TGTGCCAGCAGCGACTTCAGGGGAACCTACGAGCAGTACTTC. Its protein is CASSDFRGTYEQYF.

This chain joins TRBV28 and TRBJ2-1; TRBD2 agrees at 11 bases. The CDR3 has 14 amino acids. The germline V gene has CDR1 MDHEN and CDR2 SYDVKM. Trimming at V came to 6 bases and at J to 9 bases, leaving 7 bases not matched to a gene. The CDR3 sequence is CASRLAGVGGEQFF. The CDR3 DNA reads as TGTGCCAGCAGACTAGCGGGAGTGGGGGGTGAGCAGTTCTTC.

The V gene is TRBV2, the J gene TRBJ2-3; 8 nucleotides match TRBD2. The germline V gene encodes CDR1 SNHLY and CDR2 FYNNEI. This CDR3 is 15 amino acids long. V trimming: 6 bases; J trimming: 0 bases; junction bases outside the gene matches: 5. CDR3: CASRVGGGSTDTQYF. CDR3 nucleotides: TGTGCCAGCAGGGTCGGGGGGGGAAGCACAGATACGCAGTATTTT.

This chain joins TRBV1 and TRBJ2-2; the D segment call TRBD2 is taken from the table without a DNA check. TRBV1 represents a pseudogene. The CDR3 is 17 amino acids. CDR3 sequence: CTSSQGTSGRVTGELFF. The CDR3 DNA reads TGCACCAGCAGCCAGGGGACTAGCGGGAGAGTCACCGGGGAGCTGTTTTTT.

This clone was seen only a few times. The V gene is TRBV29-1, the J gene TRBJ1-1; perhaps TRBD1 as D (5 bases). This CDR3 contains 15 residues. The V end was cut by 6 bases, the J end by 4 bases, with 21 bases between. Germline V gene lookup returns CDR1 SQVTM and CDR2 ANQGSEA. The CDR3, as DNA: TGCAGCGTCAGGGCCTTCAGCTATCGGGTCACTGAAGCTTTCTTT. Encoded protein: CSVRAFSYRVTEAFF.

The CDR3 spells CASSLSGKPYEQYF. CDR3 coding DNA: TGTGCCAGCAGCTTATCGGGGAAGCCCTACGAGCAGTACTTC. The chain is built from TRBV11-2 and TRBJ2-7, with D perhaps TRBD2 (5 bases). CDR3 length: 14 amino acids. The V and J ends lost 2 bases and 2 bases respectively, with 10 bases between them. Per the germline V gene, CDR1 is SGHAT and CDR2 is FQNNGV.

The CDR3 region is CASSFQGGGYTF. DNA for the CDR3: TGTGCCAGCAGTTTCCAGGGAGGCGGCTACACCTTC. The chain carries TRBV27 and TRBJ1-2, with D possibly matching TRBD1 (5 bases). Trimming took 3 bases from V and 8 from J, leaving 10 bases between them. The germline V gene encodes CDR1 MNHEY and CDR2 SMNVEV (reference sequence). The CDR3 is made up of 12 amino acids.

This sequence joins TRBV6-1 and TRBJ1-4; 9 bases align to TRBD1. J lost 0 bases, V lost 6 bases, and 8 bases had no gene match. The CDR3 extends over 17 amino acids. CDR1 is MNHNS and CDR2 is SASEGT in the germline V gene. In DNA, the CDR3 is TGTGCCAGCAGGGAACCGGGACAGGGTGCAACTAATGAAAAACTGTTTTTT. Protein: CASREPGQGATNEKLFF.

The chain combines TRBV5-1 with TRBJ1-6; D gene uncertain. V was shortened by 4 bases and J by 7 bases, with 18 bases between the two germline ends. Looked up from germline, CDR1 is SGHRS and CDR2 is YFSETQ. CDR3 length: 16 residues. CDR3: CASSPNRGDFNSPLHF. The CDR3 DNA sequence: TGCGCCAGCAGCCCCAATCGCGGAGATTTCAATTCACCCCTCCACTTT.

The chain couples TRBV11-1 to TRBJ2-1; the match to TRBD2 covers 9 bases. Germline V gene data show CDR1 as SGHAT and CDR2 as FQDESV (reference sequence). The CDR3 has 19 amino acids. Trimming at V came to 3 bases and at J to 0 bases, leaving 12 bases not matched to a gene. The CDR3 nucleotides read TGTGCCAGCAGCTTGGCTAGCGGGGACTTCTCACTCTCCTACAATGAGCAGTTCTTC. It yields the protein CASSLASGDFSLSYNEQFF.

The chain links TRBV5-6 to TRBJ1-3; TRBD1 might be the D (5 bases). Trimming removed 3 bases at V and 1 base at J, with 8 bases between. Germline CDR1 reads SGHDT; CDR2 reads YYEEEE. This CDR3 region has 14 residues. The CDR3 DNA reads TGTGCCAGCAGCTGGACATATTCTGGAAACACCATATATTTT. Protein: CASSWTYSGNTIYF.

The gene calls are TRBV2 and TRBJ1-1, with 9 bases identical to TRBD1. CDR3 length: 14 amino acids. V shed 3 bases and J 5 bases; nucleotides not matched to a gene: 4. Germline assignment: CDR1 SNHLY and CDR2 FYNNEI. The CDR3: CASSEVGTGTEAFF. CDR3 coding DNA: TGTGCCAGCAGTGAGGTCGGGACAGGGACTGAAGCTTTCTTT.

The V call is TRBV4-3, the J call TRBJ1-4; D remains unclear. Trimming left V 1 base short and J 7 bases short, with 13 bases between. The CDR3 contains 15 residues. Germline V CDR1 and CDR2: LGHNA, YSLEER. The CDR3 coding sequence is TGCGCCAGCAGCCAAGTGCGGGTCCCGGGTGAAAAACTGTTTTTT. As protein: CASSQVRVPGEKLFF.

The genes are TRBV5-1 and TRBJ1-6; D gene ambiguous. V lost 0 bases, J lost 10 bases, and 14 bases lay in between. The CDR3 is 15 residues long. Germline loops: CDR1 SGHRS, CDR2 YFSETQ. CDR3 nucleotides: TGCGCCAGCAGCTTGGCCGGGATCGTGGTGTCACCCCTCCACTTT. Protein sequence: CASSLAGIVVSPLHF.

Turning to this clone: Within the sample, other DNA sequences also encode this same CDR3. V usage is TRBV5-1 and J usage is TRBJ2-1; the match to TRBD2 covers 7 bases. Germline trimming cut 5 bases from V and 0 bases from J; bases unmatched to any gene: 8. The germline V gene has CDR1 SGHRS and CDR2 YFSETQ. This CDR3 contains 16 residues. The CDR3 bases are TGCGCCAGCAGTCCGACAGCGGGGAGCTCCTACAATGAGCAGTTCTTC. It encodes CASSPTAGSSYNEQFF.